This passage covers 11 T cell receptor beta chains from one sample sequenced in a study of T cell repertoires in cytomegalovirus infection. TCRdb re-called the reads through MiXCR, storing one row per CDR3 protein. Of some 180,000 distinct CDR3 sequences listed, roughly a fifth are singletons. Sequenced sample: PBMCs. The receptors originated from a human donor in good health (CMV status not recorded). Some clones in this sample may be carry-over from other donors' samples.

V gene TRBV19 combines with J gene TRBJ2-1, with TRBD2 matching 14 bases. This CDR3 is 15 amino acids long. Germline V lookup: CDR1 LNHDA, CDR2 SQIVND (reference sequence). V was pared by 8 bases and J by 5 bases, with 5 bases of the junction left unmatched. This CDR3 is CASGTSGSTHNEQFF. DNA of the CDR3: TGTGCCAGTGGGACTAGCGGGAGTACCCACAATGAGCAGTTCTTC.

The rearrangement joins TRBV4-2 to TRBJ2-7, with 8 positions matching TRBD1. The V and J ends lost 1 base and 5 bases, in that order; junction bases with no gene match: 1. This CDR3 spans 13 amino acids. CDR1 LGHNA and CDR2 YNFKEQ come from the germline V gene. CDR3 loop: CASSQATGDEQYF. The CDR3 coding sequence is TGTGCCAGCAGCCAAGCGACAGGGGACGAGCAGTACTTC.

This clonotype was detected ten times or more. The chain employs TRBV7-2 and TRBJ2-1; the D gene is possibly TRBD1 (6 bases). CDR1 is SGHTA, CDR2 FQGNSA, per germline. This CDR3 contains 17 residues. Trimming removed 5 bases from V and 0 bases from J, with 17 bases in between. The CDR3 DNA reads as TGTGCCAGCAGCCCCCACGGCGAGGGGGACTCCTACAATGAGCAGTTCTTC. This encodes CASSPHGEGDSYNEQFF.

V gene TRBV28 combines with J gene TRBJ1-6; D remains unclear. The germline V and J ends were trimmed by 5 bases and 0 bases, with 8 bases remaining between them. CDR3 length equals 15 residues. From germline, CDR1 is MDHEN and CDR2 SYDVKM. As DNA, the CDR3 is TGTGCCAGCAGTGGCCCGAGCTCCTATAATTCACCCCTCCACTTT. Protein: CASSGPSSYNSPLHF.

This clonotype was counted many times. The CDR3 DNA is TGTGCCAGCAGCTTTCCGGCCAGGCAGGGCGCCGCCACTGAAGCTTTCTTT. It codes for CASSFPARQGAATEAFF. V usage is TRBV7-8 and J usage is TRBJ1-1, with D possibly matching TRBD1 (5 bases). The germline V gene has CDR1 SGHVS and CDR2 FQNEAQ. Trimming took off 3 bases at V and 4 bases at J, with 21 bases between the two ends. This CDR3 spans 17 amino acids.

This clonotype has only a few counts. The genes are TRBV5-1 and TRBJ1-1; 9 bases are shared with TRBD1. Germline V gene data show CDR1 as SGHRS and CDR2 as YFSETQ. The trim removed 3 bases at V and 4 bases at J, leaving 4 bases unmatched. The CDR3 totals 14 residues. The CDR3 reads CASSSPTGGTEAFF. In DNA, the CDR3 is TGCGCCAGCAGCTCCCCGACAGGGGGCACTGAAGCTTTCTTT.

This clonotype showed up just a few times. The chain uses TRBV14 and TRBJ2-1; the match to TRBD1 covers 9 bases. The germline V gene encodes CDR1 SGHDN and CDR2 FVKESK. CDR3 length: 16 residues. V gave up 2 bases and J gave up 5 bases; unmatched junction bases: 7. The CDR3 region has the DNA TGTGCCAGCAGCCAAACAGGGGGCTCTCTCAACAATGAGCAGTTCTTC. This encodes CASSQTGGSLNNEQFF.

This chain connects TRBV28 to TRBJ1-6, with 7 positions matching TRBD1. Germline loops: CDR1 MDHEN, CDR2 SYDVKM. V gave up 6 bases and J gave up 8 bases; unmatched junction bases: 10. CDR3 length: 15 residues. The CDR3 loop is CASSQGVRGHSPLHF. For the CDR3, the DNA is TGTGCCAGCAGCCAGGGGGTCAGGGGACATTCACCCCTCCACTTT.

The chain is built from TRBV6-6 and TRBJ1-5, with unresolved D. Per germline, CDR1 MNHNY and CDR2 SVGAGI (reference sequence). There are 14 residues in the CDR3. Between the trimmed V and J ends, which lost 10 bases and 2 bases, there was a span of 15 bases. The CDR3 bases are TGTGCCATGGCCCCCGAGGGTGGCAATCAGCCCCAGCATTTT. Its translation is CAMAPEGGNQPQHF.

This clonotype was detected only once. The rearrangement links TRBV7-6 to TRBJ2-2; 8 bases fit TRBD2. Germline values: CDR1 SGHVS, CDR2 FNYEAQ. J lost 3 bases, V lost 10 bases, and 10 bases had no gene match. The length of the CDR3 is 15 residues. The CDR3 nucleotides are TGTGCCACCAATTTCCGGGGGGGCGACACCGGGGAGCTGTTTTTT. Translating it yields CATNFRGGDTGELFF.

This clonotype has ten or more counts. V gene TRBV7-2 combines with J gene TRBJ2-4; tentatively, D is TRBD1 or TRBD2 (6 bases each). CDR3 length: 17 residues. The V end lost 6 bases, the J end lost 7 bases, and 25 bases lay between the germline ends. Per germline, CDR1 SGHTA and CDR2 FQGNSA. The CDR3 DNA reads TGTGCCAGCAGGGGCCTGGGGGCGGAGGGAGGACGGAACATTCAGTACTTC. Its translation is CASRGLGAEGGRNIQYF.